The present TCR beta chain was sequenced within a study of liver allograft versus peripheral blood T cells (dated by TCRdb to about 2020). Broadly, across the study: In liver transplant recipients, the study looked at T cell receptor repertoires in the peripheral blood and set them against the repertoires found within the transplanted livers.

Points the paper makes about the study in general: According to the report, the T cell receptor repertoires detected in peripheral blood were different from the repertoires found inside liver allografts.

Per the germline V gene (reference sequence), MNHEY is the CDR1 and SMNVEV is the CDR2. The CDR3, cysteine through phenylalanine, is 12 amino acids long. The only DNA kept is the CDR3, 36 bases in frame from the first base. Sequenced on an Illumina MiSeq. TCRdb trimmed public reads at Q25 via fastp, called clones via MiXCR and kept in-frame beta chains. When rows share a CDR3 protein, they turn into one entry using the most common DNA and genes. This sample holds roughly 7,000 distinct CDR3 sequences; about a sixth were observed only once. Roughly 58% of the sample is in the top ten clones. About this clonotype itself: The specificity of this receptor is unknown. Being one base from a much bigger clone, this may be a read error.

This sequence uses TRBV27 and TRBJ2-5, with the D gene uncertain. This clonotype was sampled from a human patient who had a liver transplant. Some T cells may have been brought in with the graft after a transplant. The CDR3 region has the sequence CTSSSLGETQYF. The sequenced DNA is TGTACCAGCAGCTCCCTCGGGGAGACCCAGTACTTC.